The clone carrying this T cell receptor (beta chain) was picked up a small number of times. Each PCR replicate run on unsorted PBMC took in 300 to 350 ng DNA, about 30,000 T cell genomes. Unsorted PBMC DNA went through sequencing on ten immunoSEQ deep assay plates. Assay used: immunoSEQ multiplex PCR; TCRdb lists only in-frame clones, some missing. The data contain approximately 500,000 clones, 75% to 80% of them singletons. This entry is derived from a study of shared clonotypes between healthy human individuals. At the level of the study: In total, the donors were two women and a few men aged 18 to 49.

Germline V lookup: CDR1 MDHEN, CDR2 SYDVKM. This CDR3 is 15 amino acids long. J gave up 8 bases and V 4 bases, and 9 bases lay outside the gene matches. The source material was PBMCs. V usage is TRBV28 and J usage is TRBJ2-1; TRBD1 matches 9 bases. This sequence was found in a woman in her 40s in good health. Some clones in this sample may be carry-over from other donors' samples. The CDR3, as DNA: TGTGCCAGCAGTTCCCCGGGACAGGGAGCCGATGAGCAGTTCTTC. This encodes CASSSPGQGADEQFF. The entire variable domain, with the rest obtained from reference TRBV28 and TRBJ2-1, is as follows: DVKVTQSSRYLVKRTGEKVFLECVQDMDHENMFWYRQDPGLGLRLIYFSYDVKMKEKGDIPEGYSVSREKKERFSLILESASTNQTSMYLCASSSPGQGADEQFFGPGTRLTVL.